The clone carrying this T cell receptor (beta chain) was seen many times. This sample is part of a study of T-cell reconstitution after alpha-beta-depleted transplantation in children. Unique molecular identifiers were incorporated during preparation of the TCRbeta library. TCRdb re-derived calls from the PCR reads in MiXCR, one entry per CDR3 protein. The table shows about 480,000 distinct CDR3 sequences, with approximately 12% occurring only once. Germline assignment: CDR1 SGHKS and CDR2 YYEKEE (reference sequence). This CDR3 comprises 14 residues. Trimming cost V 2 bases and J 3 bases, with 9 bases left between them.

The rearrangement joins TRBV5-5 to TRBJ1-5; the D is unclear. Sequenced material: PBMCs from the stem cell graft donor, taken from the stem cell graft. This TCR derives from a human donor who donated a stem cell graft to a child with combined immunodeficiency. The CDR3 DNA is TGTGCCAGCAGCTTCGAGGGCCACAATCAGCCCCAGCATTTT. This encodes CASSFEGHNQPQHF.